The 32 T cell receptor beta chains presented below share a single source sample, sequenced in a study of T cell repertoires in cytomegalovirus infection. Using its own MiXCR run on the reads, TCRdb lists one record per CDR3 protein. The sample holds approximately 250,000 distinct CDR3 sequences; approximately 9.1% are singletons and the top ten take roughly 16%. Sequencing was carried out using PBMCs. All receptors derive from a human donor in good health (CMV status not recorded). Some clones in this sample may be carry-over from other donors' samples.

There are many counts of this clonotype. The chain couples TRBV27 to TRBJ2-5; D is possibly TRBD2 (5 bases). V lost 5 bases, J lost 5 bases, and 15 bases lay in between. Germline V gives CDR1 MNHEY, CDR2 SMNVEV (reference sequence). The CDR3 runs 14 residues. DNA of the CDR3: TGTGCCAGCAGTCCCTCGAACGGGGTGGAGACCCAGTACTTC. Its translation is CASSPSNGVETQYF.

This clonotype was found many times. V is TRBV7-6 and J is TRBJ1-2; D is ambiguous. The CDR3 extends over 14 amino acids. V lost 4 bases and J lost 8, with 17 bases in between. Germline values: CDR1 SGHVS, CDR2 FNYEAQ. The chain's CDR3 is CASSSRGDPGGYTF. In DNA, the CDR3 is TGTGCCAGCAGCTCCCGGGGAGATCCCGGCGGCTACACCTTC. Full variable domain (outside the CDR3, taken from reference TRBV7-6 and TRBJ1-2): GAGVSQSPRYKVTKRGQDVALRCDPISGHVSLYWYRQALGQGPEFLTYFNYEAQQDKSGLPNDRFSAERPEGSISTLTIQRTEQRDSAMYRCASSSRGDPGGYTFGSGTRLTVV.

This chain joins TRBV9 and TRBJ1-2; 7 nucleotides agree with TRBD1. CDR3 length: 15 residues. With 4 bases clipped from V and 0 bases from J, the junction kept 6 bases outside the gene matches. Germline CDR1 and CDR2: SGDLS and YYNGEE. CDR3 region: CASSLGTATNYGYTF. CDR3 bases: TGTGCCAGCAGCCTTGGGACAGCCACTAACTATGGCTACACCTTC. The whole variable domain, filled in from reference TRBV9 and TRBJ1-2, reads DSGVTQTPKHLITATGQRVTLRCSPRSGDLSVYWYQQSLDQGLQFLIQYYNGEERAKGNILERFSAQQFPDLHSELNLSSLELGDSALYFCASSLGTATNYGYTFGSGTRLTVV.

The CDR3: CASSNPGTGAGAFF. The CDR3 DNA follows: TGTGCCAGCAGCAACCCCGGGACAGGGGCTGGAGCTTTCTTT. This chain links TRBV6-2 or TRBV6-3 with TRBJ1-1; 10 nucleotides align to TRBD1. V lost 6 bases to trimming and J lost 10 bases; unmatched junction nucleotides: 11. Germline-derived CDR1 and CDR2 are MNHEY and SVGEGT. This CDR3 comprises 14 residues.

At least ten counts were recorded for this clonotype. J is TRBJ2-5 and V is TRBV7-2, with a tentative D call TRBD1 (6 bases). Trimming stripped 0 bases from V and 3 bases from J, with 14 bases between. This CDR3 region has 16 residues. Looked up from germline, CDR1 is SGHTA and CDR2 is FQGNSA. The CDR3 coding sequence is TGTGCCAGCAGCTTAGCGGCAGGGGCCACTAAAGAGACCCAGTACTTC. Translation: CASSLAAGATKETQYF.

This clonotype was observed at least ten times. The genes are TRBV7-2 and TRBJ1-1; 7 bases are a match to TRBD1. The CDR3 runs 14 residues. Germline trimming cut 6 bases from V and 4 bases from J; bases unmatched to any gene: 8. CDR1 and CDR2 (germline): SGHTA, FQGNSA. The CDR3 spells CASREGAGGTEAFF. The CDR3 DNA is TGTGCCAGCAGAGAAGGGGCAGGGGGCACTGAAGCTTTCTTT.

This clonotype occurred many times. The V and J genes are TRBV7-2 and TRBJ2-3, with TRBD2 matching 10 bases. CDR3 size: 18 residues. CDR1 is SGHTA and CDR2 is FQGNSA in the germline V gene. Losses at the gene ends were 1 base for V and 4 bases for J; bases not matched to a gene: 11. This chain's CDR3 is CASSLVPPSGSFADTQYF. In nucleotides, the CDR3 is TGTGCCAGCAGCTTAGTCCCTCCTAGCGGGAGTTTCGCAGATACGCAGTATTTT.

This clonotype came up many times. This rearrangement joins TRBV11-1 to TRBJ2-1; 7 bases fit TRBD1. V was clipped by 5 bases and J by 12 bases; unmatched bases: 10. Germline loops: CDR1 SGHAT, CDR2 FQDESV (reference sequence). The CDR3 runs 13 residues. Here the CDR3 reads CASSPDRVWLQFF. CDR3 DNA: TGTGCCAGCAGCCCCGACAGGGTTTGGTTGCAGTTCTTC.

The chain recombines TRBV18 with TRBJ1-6; 9 nucleotides line up with TRBD1. This CDR3 is built from 13 residues. CDR1 KGHSH and CDR2 LQKENI come from the germline V gene. V lost 3 bases and J lost 12; bases outside the gene matches: 3. Here the CDR3 DNA reads TGTGCCAGCTCACCCGGACAGGGGCAACCCCTCCACTTT. It is translated as CASSPGQGQPLHF. The full variable domain, in which reference TRBV18 and TRBJ1-6 provide the parts outside the CDR3, is NAGVMQNPRHLVRRRGQEARLRCSPMKGHSHVYWYRQLPEEGLKFMVYLQKENIIDESGMPKERFSAEFPKEGPSILRIQQVVRGDSAAYFCASSPGQGQPLHFGNGTRLTVT.

This clonotype has at least ten counts. The chain carries TRBV7-2 and TRBJ2-5, with 13 bases aligning to TRBD2. V dropped 5 bases and J dropped 1; count of bases not matched to a gene: 4. Germline V CDR1 and CDR2: SGHTA, FQGNSA. This CDR3 comprises 16 residues. CDR3 nucleotide sequence: TGTGCCAGCAGCCCCCGGACTAGCGGGAGCCAAGAGACCCAGTACTTC. The encoded protein is CASSPRTSGSQETQYF.

This clonotype was seen at least ten times. The chain uses TRBV28 and TRBJ2-7; 7 bases fit TRBD2. There are 16 residues in the CDR3. Germline lookup yields CDR1 MDHEN and CDR2 SYDVKM. Trimming removed 3 bases from V and 0 bases from J; junction bases left unmatched: 8. The CDR3 spells CASSFTLAGLSYEQYF. CDR3 DNA sequence: TGTGCCAGCAGTTTCACGTTAGCGGGTCTCTCCTACGAGCAGTACTTC. Supplemented by reference TRBV28 and TRBJ2-7, the full variable domain reads DVKVTQSSRYLVKRTGEKVFLECVQDMDHENMFWYRQDPGLGLRLIYFSYDVKMKEKGDIPEGYSVSREKKERFSLILESASTNQTSMYLCASSFTLAGLSYEQYFGPGTRLTVT.

This clonotype occurred many times. V gene TRBV28 combines with J gene TRBJ2-1; 9 nucleotides line up with TRBD1. The CDR3 loop spans 15 amino acids. V was clipped by 3 bases and J by 8 bases; unmatched bases: 8. CDR1 MDHEN and CDR2 SYDVKM come from the germline V gene. CDR3 amino acids: CASSFGSGTGHEQFF. The CDR3 DNA reads as TGTGCCAGCAGTTTCGGAAGTGGGACAGGGCATGAGCAGTTCTTC. The whole variable domain, filled in from reference TRBV28 and TRBJ2-1, reads DVKVTQSSRYLVKRTGEKVFLECVQDMDHENMFWYRQDPGLGLRLIYFSYDVKMKEKGDIPEGYSVSREKKERFSLILESASTNQTSMYLCASSFGSGTGHEQFFGPGTRLTVL.

Many counts were recorded for this clonotype. The rearrangement joins TRBV7-2 to TRBJ2-4; TRBD2 matches at 13 bases. CDR1 is SGHTA, CDR2 FQGNSA, per germline. This CDR3 is 14 amino acids long. Losses at the gene ends were 1 base for V and 15 bases for J; bases not matched to a gene: 6. CDR3 sequence: CASSLDGTSGDRYF. CDR3 DNA: TGTGCCAGCAGCTTAGACGGGACTAGCGGGGACAGGTACTTC.

Ten or more counts support this clonotype. CDR3 protein: CASSLSAEGSGEQFF. The CDR3 DNA reads as TGTGCCAGCAGCTTATCAGCGGAGGGGTCGGGTGAGCAGTTCTTC. J is TRBJ2-1 and V is TRBV7-2, with a possible D match to TRBD2 (6 bases). V dropped 2 bases and J dropped 9 bases, with 17 bases sitting between them. Germline-derived CDR1 and CDR2 are SGHTA and FQGNSA. The CDR3 has 15 amino acids.

The sample holds many counts of this clonotype. The chain links TRBV7-8 to TRBJ2-1; perhaps TRBD2 as D (6 bases). V lost 5 bases, J lost 5 bases, and 16 bases lay in between. This CDR3 region has 15 residues. Germline-derived CDR1 and CDR2 are SGHVS and FQNEAQ. CDR3 DNA: TGTGCCAGCAGCCCTCGTGCGGGATTAAACAATGAGCAGTTCTTC. This sequence encodes CASSPRAGLNNEQFF.

This clonotype was observed a handful of times. The V and J genes are TRBV7-6 and TRBJ1-1; maybe TRBD1 (5 bases). CDR1 and CDR2 (germline): SGHVS, FNYEAQ. Trimming left V 5 bases short and J 7 bases short, with 8 bases between. This CDR3 has 11 residues. CDR3 in amino acids: CASSRGVEAFF. Here the CDR3 DNA reads TGTGCCAGCAGCCGGGGCGTTGAAGCTTTCTTT.

This clonotype was found many times. This chain connects TRBV29-1 to TRBJ2-6; 8 bases fit TRBD2. V shed 7 bases and J 2 bases; nucleotides not matched to a gene: 10. Germline V gene sequence: CDR1 SQVTM, CDR2 ANQGSEA. The CDR3 sequence is 16 residues long. The CDR3 loop reads CSARGGMGAGANVLTF. The CDR3, as DNA: TGCAGCGCTCGGGGGGGGATGGGCGCTGGGGCCAACGTCCTGACTTTC. Variable domain in full (rest from reference TRBV29-1 and TRBJ2-6): SAVISQKPSRDICQRGTSLTIQCQVDSQVTMMFWYRQQPGQSLTLIATANQGSEATYESGFVIDKFPISRPNLTFSTLTVSNMSPEDSSIYLCSARGGMGAGANVLTFGAGSRLTVL.

This clonotype was seen a few times. The rearrangement uses TRBV7-8 and TRBJ2-2, with a weak D call TRBD2 (6 bases). Deletions cut 2 bases from V and 2 bases from J, with 12 bases between. Germline loops: CDR1 SGHVS, CDR2 FQNEAQ. The CDR3 is made up of 16 amino acids. CDR3 sequence reads: CASSLRGRLNTGELFF. CDR3 DNA sequence: TGTGCCAGCAGCTTACGGGGGAGACTTAACACCGGGGAGCTGTTTTTT.

In this sample, this clonotype turned up many times. The rearrangement links TRBV5-1 to TRBJ2-2; D uncertain. This CDR3 has 16 residues. V shed 0 bases and J shed 0 bases, with 9 bases lying between them. The germline gives CDR1 SGHRS, CDR2 YFSETQ. DNA of the CDR3: TGCGCCAGCAGCTTGGCGAATAGGGCGAACACCGGGGAGCTGTTTTTT. Its translation is CASSLANRANTGELFF.

This clonotype has more than one count but fewer than ten. The chain combines TRBV7-8 with TRBJ1-2, with 8 nucleotides matching TRBD1. Germline values: CDR1 SGHVS, CDR2 FQNEAQ. V lost 4 bases, J lost 4 bases, and 20 bases stayed unmatched. The CDR3 extends over 19 amino acids. As DNA, the CDR3 is TGTGCCAGCAGCTCCCCCCGGACAGGGAAACTTGAGGACCCCTATGGCTACACCTTC. Translating gives CASSSPRTGKLEDPYGYTF.

The rearrangement links TRBV20-1 to TRBJ1-3, with no clear D. The CDR3 has 17 residues. CDR1 DFQATT and CDR2 SNEGSKA come from the germline V gene (reference sequence). Trimming cost V 0 bases and J 0 bases, with 15 bases left between them. The CDR3 DNA reads TGCAGTGCTAGAGATCGAATCATCGGCCTCTCTGGAAACACCATATATTTT. The encoded protein is CSARDRIIGLSGNTIYF.

This chain links TRBV29-1 with TRBJ1-5; tentatively, D is TRBD1 (5 bases). This CDR3 has 12 residues. In germline, CDR1 is SQVTM, CDR2 ANQGSEA. V lost 4 bases to trimming and J lost 7 bases, with 11 bases between them. The CDR3 nucleotides read TGCAGCGTTGGGCAGGGTCAACAGCCCCAGCATTTT. It is translated as CSVGQGQQPQHF.

This clonotype occurred many times. The J gene is TRBJ1-2, the V gene TRBV28; D ambiguous. CDR1 is MDHEN and CDR2 is SYDVKM in the germline V gene. The CDR3 is 13 residues long. Trimming removed 6 bases from V and 5 bases from J, with 13 bases in between. The CDR3 DNA sequence: TGTGCCAGCAGCCCCGTGGCAGTTTATGGCTACACCTTC. Translated: CASSPVAVYGYTF.

Concerning this clonotype itself: A much larger clone is a single base away; this may be a read error. The genes are TRBV7-2 and TRBJ2-7; 8 bases fit TRBD2. From germline, CDR1 is SGHTA and CDR2 FQGNSA. This CDR3 is built from 14 residues. This CDR3 is CASSFNGRVYEQHF. The CDR3 nucleotides read TGTGCCAGCAGCTTCAACGGGAGGGTCTACGAGCAGCACTTC.

There are a few counts of this clonotype. The chain couples TRBV5-1 to TRBJ1-1; no firm D call. The CDR3 covers 14 residues. Germline CDR1 and CDR2: SGHRS and YFSETQ. The V and J ends lost 0 bases and 5 bases respectively, with 11 bases between them. The CDR3 region has the DNA TGCGCCAGCAGCTTGGATGGATTGGTGACTGAAGCTTTCTTT. Protein sequence: CASSLDGLVTEAFF.

This chain joins TRBV10-1 and TRBJ2-2; 7 bases agree with TRBD2. Trimming cost V 3 bases and J 8 bases; bases outside gene matches: 6. This CDR3 region has 14 residues. The V gene's germline CDR1 is WNHNN and CDR2 SYGVQD (reference sequence). CDR3: CASSEFAGEGELFF. The CDR3 DNA reads TGCGCCAGCAGTGAATTTGCGGGAGAGGGGGAGCTGTTTTTT.

At least ten counts were recorded for this clonotype. The rearrangement uses TRBV7-2 and TRBJ2-5; possible D gene TRBD1, 6 bases. V was pared by 5 bases and J by 2 bases, with 9 bases between. The CDR3 length is 13 residues. In germline, CDR1 is SGHTA, CDR2 FQGNSA. CDR3: CASSLGQQETQYF. DNA for the CDR3: TGTGCCAGCAGCCTCGGACAGCAAGAGACCCAGTACTTC.

The rearrangement uses TRBV25-1 and TRBJ1-5; tentatively, D is TRBD1 (5 bases). Trimming pared 4 bases from V and 1 base from J, leaving 8 bases between. The CDR3 consists of 14 residues. Germline lookup yields CDR1 MGHDK and CDR2 SYGVNS. The CDR3 is CASSGGLSNQPQHF. In nucleotides, the CDR3 is TGTGCCAGCAGTGGGGGACTAAGCAATCAGCCCCAGCATTTT.

This clonotype has at least ten counts. The rearrangement joins TRBV7-2 to TRBJ2-2; 8 bases fit TRBD2. Germline V gives CDR1 SGHTA, CDR2 FQGNSA. The CDR3 is 15 residues long. The ends lost 7 bases at V and 5 bases at J; junction bases unmatched: 9. The DNA for the CDR3 is TGTGCCAGCACCCTAGGTCTAGCGGGTACCGGGGAGCTGTTTTTT. This sequence encodes CASTLGLAGTGELFF.

This clonotype was observed many times. The chain uses TRBV5-3 and TRBJ1-6; D ambiguous. TRBV5-3 is an ORF; its function is uncertain. The germline V and J ends were trimmed by 8 bases and 9 bases, with 36 bases remaining between them. This CDR3 region has 20 residues. In DNA form, the CDR3 reads TGTGCCAGCCGTGGATCTTCGGTCTCAAACCTAGGCCCCAATTTTTCACCCCTCCACTTT. Its protein is CASRGSSVSNLGPNFSPLHF.

The CDR3 bases are TGTGCCAGCAGTCCGGGACTAGCGGCGACAGATACGCAGTATTTT. Translated, it gives CASSPGLAATDTQYF. This chain connects TRBV6-1 to TRBJ2-3, with TRBD2 identical over 11 bases. Per germline, CDR1 MNHNS and CDR2 SASEGT. With V trimmed by 5 bases and J by 3 bases, 4 bases remained unmatched. This CDR3 contains 15 residues.

The chain carries TRBV7-9 and TRBJ1-5, with D maybe TRBD1 (6 bases). The length of the CDR3 is 17 residues. Trimming cost V 1 base and J 0 bases, with 13 bases left between them. Germline lookup yields CDR1 SEHNR and CDR2 FQNEAQ (reference sequence). The CDR3 loop is CASSLGGGSYSNQPQHF. CDR3 DNA: TGTGCCAGCAGCTTAGGTGGGGGCTCTTATAGCAATCAGCCCCAGCATTTT.